This TCR beta chain was retrieved from a study of shared clonotypes between healthy human individuals. Study outcomes and limitations: Larger estimated richness was generally seen in naive subsets than in memory subsets.

This clone came up a few times. Antigen: not known. The protocol was immunoSEQ multiplex PCR, while the TCRdb copy is restricted to in-frame clones and leaves out a portion. The data hold millions of clones, with roughly 92% observed a single time. The germline V gene has CDR1 SEHNR and CDR2 FQNEAQ (reference sequence). The CDR3 is 14 amino acids. Trimming shortened V by 5 bases and J by 2 bases, and 10 bases separated the two germline ends. This chain uses TRBV7-9 with TRBJ1-3; D is uncertain. The TCR comes from a man in his late teens or twenties in good health. The sample consisted of naive CD4+ T cells sorted from blood. Noted subset: CD45RA+ positively selected. The CDR3 loop reads CASSLMSAGNTIYF. In nucleotides, the CDR3 is TGTGCCAGCAGCCTTATGAGTGCTGGAAACACCATATATTTT.